This T cell receptor beta chain came from a study of blood T cell repertoires in COVID-19. On the study more broadly: Some COVID-19 samples were acute and others convalescent; all came from the United States, Italy and Spain.

Germline loops: CDR1 MNHEY, CDR2 SVGAGI. The CDR3 contains 15 residues. V was pared by 4 bases and J by 2 bases, with 7 bases of the junction left unmatched. The protocol was immunoSEQ multiplex PCR, while the TCRdb copy is restricted to in-frame clones and leaves out a portion. This repertoire shows roughly 72,000 clones, 79% found once; its top ten account for roughly 5%. What was sequenced was peripheral blood. The chain is built from TRBV6-5 and TRBJ2-7, with 8 bases matching TRBD1. The receptor was derived from a woman aged 80 or older with active or convalescent COVID-19. The CDR3 is CASSSGAGGTYEQYF. CDR3 coding DNA: TGTGCCAGCAGTTCCGGGGCAGGGGGCACCTACGAGCAGTACTTC.